This TCR beta chain was documented in a study of blood T cell repertoires in COVID-19. Across the whole study: Researchers got acute and convalescent COVID-19 samples from the United States, Italy and Spain. Sources were T cells, B-cell-depleted T cells, or PBMCs; the material itself was cDNA or gDNA.

Germline values: CDR1 SGDLS, CDR2 YYNGEE. The CDR3 loop spans 14 amino acids. J gave up 5 bases and V 4 bases, and 5 bases lay outside the gene matches. A Seattle source enrolled patients during active infection and followed them longitudinally. In the original workflow: Amplifying reference gene primers gave estimates of nucleated cell counts. The table came from immunoSEQ multiplex PCR; TCRdb's copy has only in-frame clones and leaves some out. That table is the source of V, J and clone size, and D and trimming were worked out from the DNA. This sample has 290,000 or so clones, with roughly 90% found just once.

The source is a woman aged 25 to 39 with COVID-19, enrolled during active disease. Source material: peripheral blood. V and J are TRBV9 and TRBJ1-5; TRBD1 agrees at 8 bases. CDR3 nucleotide sequence: TGTGCCAGCAGCCCGGCAGGGGGCCATCAGCCCCAGCATTTT. It translates to CASSPAGGHQPQHF.